The rows below give T cell receptor beta chains drawn from one sample of a study of cytomegalovirus exposure and HLA in healthy donors. The protocol was immunoSEQ multiplex PCR, while the TCRdb copy is restricted to in-frame clones and leaves out a portion. This sample yields some 250,000 clones, of which 82% are seen a single time; 5.4% belongs to the top ten. The sequenced material came from PBMCs. The receptor set was obtained from a woman aged 40 to 55 in good health and CMV-seropositive. CDR3s include the opening cysteine and the closing phenylalanine or tryptophan. Fields, in order: CDR3 length, D gene, clone size, J gene, V gene, CDR3 protein, CDR3 DNA. D genes are given only for firm matches. Clone size is stated in some rows and not others, as once, few, many or a class when expanded.

len: 14; d_gene: TRBD2; abundance: -; j_gene: TRBJ2-7; v_gene: TRBV29-1; CDR3aa: CSVLAWTSGNEQYF; CDR3nt: TGCAGCGTGCTGGCCTGGACTAGCGGGAACGAGCAGTACTTC
len: 14; d_gene: TRBD1; abundance: -; j_gene: TRBJ2-2; v_gene: TRBV19; CDR3aa: CATSGTANTGELFF; CDR3nt: TGTGCCACCTCCGGGACAGCAAACACCGGGGAGCTGTTTTTT
len: 16; d_gene: TRBD1; abundance: -; j_gene: TRBJ1-1; v_gene: TRBV5-4; CDR3aa: CASSSGQGRRYTEAFF; CDR3nt: TGTGCCAGCAGCTCAGGACAGGGGAGGAGGTACACTGAAGCTTTCTTT
len: 14; d_gene: -; abundance: -; j_gene: TRBJ2-5; v_gene: TRBV25-1; CDR3aa: CASSAGGVQETQYF; CDR3nt: TGTGCCAGCAGTGCCGGGGGAGTTCAAGAGACCCAGTACTTC
len: 14; d_gene: TRBD1; abundance: -; j_gene: TRBJ2-7; v_gene: TRBV29-1; CDR3aa: CSVARQGSSYEQYF; CDR3nt: TGCAGCGTTGCCCGACAGGGTAGCTCCTACGAGCAGTACTTC
len: 14; d_gene: -; abundance: -; j_gene: TRBJ1-2; v_gene: TRBV5-1; CDR3aa: CASTLGTGNYGYTF; CDR3nt: TGCGCCAGCACCTTGGGGACGGGAAACTATGGCTACACCTTC
len: 13; d_gene: -; abundance: -; j_gene: TRBJ2-3; v_gene: TRBV10-3; CDR3aa: CAISERGPDTQYF; CDR3nt: TGTGCCATCAGTGAGAGGGGCCCAGATACGCAGTATTTT
len: 13; d_gene: TRBD2; abundance: -; j_gene: TRBJ2-4; v_gene: TRBV10-3; CDR3aa: CAIRNSGENIQYF; CDR3nt: TGTGCCATCAGGAATAGCGGGGAAAACATTCAGTACTTC
len: 15; d_gene: TRBD1; abundance: -; j_gene: TRBJ2-3; v_gene: TRBV5-1; CDR3aa: CASSFTGGRTDTQYF; CDR3nt: TGCGCCAGCAGCTTCACAGGGGGCAGGACAGATACGCAGTATTTT
len: 14; d_gene: TRBD1; abundance: -; j_gene: TRBJ1-1; v_gene: TRBV6-5; CDR3aa: CASSYGTGNTEAFF; CDR3nt: TGTGCCAGCAGTTACGGGACAGGGAACACTGAAGCTTTCTTT
len: 13; d_gene: TRBD1; abundance: few; j_gene: TRBJ2-7; v_gene: TRBV19; CDR3aa: CASSIDRDYEQYF; CDR3nt: TGTGCCAGTAGTATCGACAGGGACTACGAGCAGTACTTC
len: 14; d_gene: -; abundance: few; j_gene: TRBJ1-5; v_gene: TRBV7-9; CDR3aa: CSSSFGQFNQPQHF; CDR3nt: TGTTCCAGCAGCTTCGGACAGTTCAATCAGCCCCAGCATTTT
len: 12; d_gene: -; abundance: -; j_gene: TRBJ2-3; v_gene: TRBV19; CDR3aa: CASSDRSDTQYF; CDR3nt: TGTGCCAGTAGCGATAGATCAGATACGCAGTATTTT
len: 13; d_gene: TRBD1; abundance: few; j_gene: TRBJ2-7; v_gene: TRBV30; CDR3aa: CAWNKDRVYEQYF; CDR3nt: TGTGCCTGGAACAAGGACAGGGTCTACGAGCAGTACTTC
len: 13; d_gene: -; abundance: few; j_gene: TRBJ1-1; v_gene: TRBV6-5; CDR3aa: CASSYGGGLEAFF; CDR3nt: TGTGCCAGCAGTTACGGGGGAGGCCTTGAAGCTTTCTTT
len: 15; d_gene: TRBD2; abundance: -; j_gene: TRBJ2-7; v_gene: TRBV9; CDR3aa: CASSDYGSGDYEQYF; CDR3nt: TGTGCCAGCAGCGACTACGGGAGCGGGGACTACGAGCAGTACTTC
len: 17; d_gene: -; abundance: -; j_gene: TRBJ2-7; v_gene: TRBV7-2; CDR3aa: CASSDRPLRTASYEQYF; CDR3nt: TGTGCCAGCAGCGATCGGCCACTCAGGACAGCCTCCTACGAGCAGTACTTC
len: 15; d_gene: -; abundance: -; j_gene: TRBJ2-3; v_gene: TRBV27; CDR3aa: CASSLSDLSTDTQYF; CDR3nt: TGTGCCAGCAGCCTTAGCGACTTGAGCACAGATACGCAGTATTTT
len: 16; d_gene: -; abundance: -; j_gene: TRBJ2-4; v_gene: TRBV2; CDR3aa: CASSPRQALAKNIQYF; CDR3nt: TGTGCCAGCAGTCCCAGACAGGCTCTGGCCAAAAACATTCAGTACTTC
len: 13; d_gene: TRBD2; abundance: -; j_gene: TRBJ2-5; v_gene: TRBV4-3; CDR3aa: CASSPASGETQYF; CDR3nt: TGCGCCAGCAGCCCCGCTAGCGGAGAGACCCAGTACTTC
len: 16; d_gene: TRBD1; abundance: -; j_gene: TRBJ1-5; v_gene: TRBV12-5; CDR3aa: CASGSKAQGAHQPQHF; CDR3nt: TGTGCTAGTGGTTCTAAGGCACAGGGGGCTCATCAGCCCCAGCATTTT
len: 15; d_gene: TRBD2; abundance: -; j_gene: TRBJ2-3; v_gene: TRBV5-1; CDR3aa: CASSGLGLATDTQYF; CDR3nt: TGCGCCAGCAGCGGACTGGGACTAGCAACAGATACGCAGTATTTT
len: 15; d_gene: -; abundance: few; j_gene: TRBJ1-5; v_gene: TRBV7-6; CDR3aa: CASSRDSTGIQPQHF; CDR3nt: TGTGCCAGCAGCCGGGACTCGACTGGGATTCAGCCCCAGCATTTT
len: 16; d_gene: TRBD2; abundance: -; j_gene: TRBJ2-7; v_gene: TRBV28; CDR3aa: CASSLSSGRPPYEQYF; CDR3nt: TGTGCCAGCAGTTTATCTAGCGGGAGGCCTCCCTACGAGCAGTACTTC
len: 16; d_gene: TRBD2; abundance: -; j_gene: TRBJ2-5; v_gene: TRBV7-2; CDR3aa: CASTLDSGGFQETQYF; CDR3nt: TGTGCCAGCACTCTGGATAGCGGGGGGTTCCAAGAGACCCAGTACTTC
len: 14; d_gene: TRBD2; abundance: few; j_gene: TRBJ2-5; v_gene: TRBV5-1; CDR3aa: CASSLSGGEETQYF; CDR3nt: TGCGCCAGCAGCTTAAGCGGGGGGGAAGAGACCCAGTACTTC
len: 16; d_gene: TRBD1; abundance: -; j_gene: TRBJ1-2; v_gene: TRBV7-7; CDR3aa: CASSLKGQGRDYGYTF; CDR3nt: TGTGCCAGCAGCTTAAAGGGACAGGGGAGGGACTATGGCTACACCTTC
len: 13; d_gene: -; abundance: -; j_gene: TRBJ2-7; v_gene: TRBV18; CDR3aa: CASSPGLSYEQYF; CDR3nt: TGTGCCAGCTCACCAGGGCTTAGCTACGAGCAGTACTTC
len: 13; d_gene: TRBD2; abundance: -; j_gene: TRBJ2-5; v_gene: TRBV2; CDR3aa: CASRIAGAETQYF; CDR3nt: TGTGCCAGCAGAATAGCGGGAGCTGAGACCCAGTACTTC
len: 13; d_gene: -; abundance: few; j_gene: TRBJ2-2; v_gene: TRBV7-2; CDR3aa: CASSLLAPGELFF; CDR3nt: TGTGCCAGCAGCTTATTAGCCCCCGGGGAGCTGTTTTTT
len: 15; d_gene: -; abundance: -; j_gene: TRBJ2-7; v_gene: TRBV7-2; CDR3aa: CASSIIWRSDYEQYF; CDR3nt: TGTGCCAGCAGCATAATCTGGAGGAGCGATTACGAGCAGTACTTC
len: 16; d_gene: TRBD2; abundance: once; j_gene: TRBJ2-5; v_gene: TRBV9; CDR3aa: CASSVGLAGGEETQYF; CDR3nt: TGTGCCAGCAGCGTGGGACTAGCGGGGGGCGAAGAGACCCAGTACTTC
len: 15; d_gene: TRBD1; abundance: -; j_gene: TRBJ2-3; v_gene: TRBV5-4; CDR3aa: CASSFGTASTDTQYF; CDR3nt: TGTGCCAGCAGCTTTGGGACAGCTAGCACAGATACGCAGTATTTT
len: 16; d_gene: -; abundance: -; j_gene: TRBJ2-3; v_gene: TRBV9; CDR3aa: CASSVGEALGTDTQYF; CDR3nt: TGTGCCAGCAGCGTAGGAGAGGCCCTCGGCACAGATACGCAGTATTTT
len: 14; d_gene: -; abundance: -; j_gene: TRBJ2-3; v_gene: TRBV30; CDR3aa: CAWVGRWGADTQYF; CDR3nt: TGTGCCTGGGTGGGACGGTGGGGGGCAGATACGCAGTATTTT
len: 14; d_gene: -; abundance: -; j_gene: TRBJ2-3; v_gene: TRBV7-2; CDR3aa: CASSLVARGGTQYF; CDR3nt: TGTGCCAGCAGCTTAGTGGCCCGGGGAGGTACGCAGTATTTT
len: 15; d_gene: TRBD1; abundance: once; j_gene: TRBJ1-5; v_gene: TRBV10-3; CDR3aa: CAISERGQGFQPQHF; CDR3nt: TGTGCCATCAGTGAGAGGGGACAGGGTTTTCAGCCCCAGCATTTT
len: 15; d_gene: -; abundance: -; j_gene: TRBJ1-5; v_gene: TRBV19; CDR3aa: CASSIGRGGNQPQHF; CDR3nt: TGTGCCAGTAGTATAGGTAGGGGTGGCAATCAGCCCCAGCATTTT
len: 15; d_gene: -; abundance: -; j_gene: TRBJ2-4; v_gene: TRBV27; CDR3aa: CASSFITEAKNIQYF; CDR3nt: TGTGCCAGCAGTTTTATAACTGAGGCCAAAAACATTCAGTACTTC
len: 15; d_gene: TRBD2; abundance: -; j_gene: TRBJ2-1; v_gene: TRBV9; CDR3aa: CASSVGTSSYNEQFF; CDR3nt: TGTGCCAGCAGCGTAGGGACTAGCTCCTACAATGAGCAGTTCTTC
len: 17; d_gene: -; abundance: -; j_gene: TRBJ2-7; v_gene: TRBV7-6; CDR3aa: CASSHLTTGTSSYEQYF; CDR3nt: TGTGCCAGCAGCCATCTGACCACAGGGACCAGCTCCTACGAGCAGTACTTC